The 28 T cell receptor beta chains reported below all come from one sample, sequenced in a study of T cell changes during pregnancy in multiple sclerosis. Here immunoSEQ multiplex PCR was the method, and the copy in TCRdb shows in-frame clones only, minus some. The table lists under 45,000 clones, approximately 91% of them singletons. This material consisted of CD8+ T cells from peripheral blood mononuclear cells, taken in the third trimester of pregnancy. Every receptor here comes from a female donor with multiple sclerosis, enrolled in a pregnancy study.

The rearrangement joins TRBV7-9 to TRBJ1-2; D call uncertain. V was pared by 1 base and J by 8 bases, with 14 bases between. This CDR3 has 14 residues. The germline V gene has CDR1 SEHNR and CDR2 FQNEAQ (reference sequence). For the CDR3, the DNA is TGTGCCAGCAGCTTAGAGGCCAGGTTGGTCGGCTACACCTTC. It encodes CASSLEARLVGYTF.

The CDR3 sequence: CATSRSRGLNTGELFF. The CDR3 region has the DNA TGTGCCACCAGCAGATCCCGGGGGTTGAACACCGGGGAGCTGTTTTTT. The rearrangement joins TRBV15 to TRBJ2-2; tentatively, D is TRBD2 (6 bases). Germline CDR1 reads LNHNV; CDR2 reads YYDKDF (reference sequence). CDR3 length equals 16 residues. The V end was cut by 2 bases, the J end by 1 base, with 11 bases between.

The rearrangement uses TRBV5-3 and TRBJ1-2, with 7 bases aligning to TRBD1. TRBV5-3 is an open reading frame, and its role is uncertain. The J segment lost 1 base and the V segment lost 2 bases, leaving 8 bases of the junction unmatched. The CDR3 extends over 16 amino acids. Here the CDR3 reads CARSLQGSPYNYGYTF. The CDR3 nucleotides read TGTGCCAGAAGCTTACAGGGGTCTCCGTATAACTATGGCTACACCTTC.

The rearrangement joins TRBV6-1 to TRBJ2-1; TRBD1 matches 10 bases. Germline V gene data show CDR1 as MNHNS and CDR2 as SASEGT. The CDR3 contains 14 residues. After removal of 10 bases from V and 7 bases from J, the junction contained 10 bases not matched to a gene. The CDR3 loop reads CAIQLDRGINEQFF. For the CDR3, the DNA is TGTGCCATCCAGCTGGACAGGGGGATAAATGAGCAGTTCTTC.

The gene calls are TRBV6-5 and TRBJ2-1; D uncertain. Germline values: CDR1 MNHEY, CDR2 SVGAGI. The CDR3 consists of 14 residues. V was cut by 4 bases and J by 2 bases, with 9 bases left in between. Here the CDR3 DNA reads TGTGCCAGCAGTTCCCAACAAGCCTACAATGAGCAGTTCTTC. Protein sequence: CASSSQQAYNEQFF.

CDR3 coding DNA: TGTGCCAGCAGCTCCGAGGGAGGGTGGTATTCACCCCTCCACTTT. Its protein product is CASSSEGGWYSPLHF. V usage is TRBV5-6 and J usage is TRBJ1-6, with D hard to call. Trimming took 3 bases from V and 8 from J, leaving 15 bases between them. CDR1 SGHDT and CDR2 YYEEEE come from the germline V gene. The CDR3 is made up of 15 amino acids.

The V call is TRBV28, the J call TRBJ2-1, with TRBD2 identical over 7 bases. Looked up from germline, CDR1 is MDHEN and CDR2 is SYDVKM. The CDR3 loop spans 13 amino acids. V was clipped by 5 bases and J by 4 bases; unmatched bases: 2. The CDR3 bases are TGTGCCAGCAGTAGCGGGACTTACAATGAGCAGTTCTTC. It yields the protein CASSSGTYNEQFF.

The rearrangement uses TRBV5-1 and TRBJ2-5; 10 nucleotides align to TRBD1. This CDR3 has 15 amino acids. Germline assignment: CDR1 SGHRS and CDR2 YFSETQ. The V segment lost 4 bases and the J segment 3 bases; nucleotides outside the gene matches: 6. The chain's CDR3 is CASSMEGTGEETQYF. In DNA form, the CDR3 reads TGCGCCAGCAGCATGGAAGGGACAGGGGAAGAGACCCAGTACTTC.

This chain uses TRBV9 with TRBJ2-7; 7 bases fit TRBD1. V gave up 3 bases and J gave up 0 bases; unmatched junction bases: 6. This CDR3 is built from 15 residues. The germline V gene has CDR1 SGDLS and CDR2 YYNGEE. CDR3 residues: CASSETGTGSYEQYF. CDR3 DNA: TGTGCCAGCAGCGAGACAGGGACGGGCTCCTACGAGCAGTACTTC.

The rearrangement uses TRBV30 and TRBJ2-6; D is perhaps TRBD1 (5 bases). CDR3 length: 15 residues. Trimming removed 0 bases at V and 0 bases at J, with 6 bases between. Germline CDR1 GTSNPN, CDR2 SVGIG (reference sequence). The CDR3 region is CAWSVGVSGANVLTF. Here the CDR3 DNA reads TGTGCCTGGAGTGTAGGGGTCTCTGGGGCCAACGTCCTGACTTTC.

V gene TRBV5-6 combines with J gene TRBJ2-1, with 8 bases matching TRBD2. The V and J ends lost 3 bases and 1 base, in that order; junction bases with no gene match: 3. Germline assignment: CDR1 SGHDT and CDR2 YYEEEE. The CDR3 is 15 amino acids. The CDR3 sequence: CASSWSGGSYNEQFF. Here the CDR3 DNA reads TGTGCCAGCAGCTGGAGCGGGGGTTCCTACAATGAGCAGTTCTTC.

A word on this clone: Sequence at one end of the junction differs from germline and may be a read error. This chain joins TRBV27 and TRBJ1-2; 12 positions match TRBD1. This CDR3 has 13 residues. Germline V gives CDR1 MNHEY, CDR2 SMNVEV (reference sequence). The CDR3 sequence is CASSLSLGQGANF. In DNA, the CDR3 is TGTGCCAGCAGTTTATCCCTGGGACAGGGGGCGAACTTC.

CDR3 sequence: CASSGTSGAFYEQYF. CDR3 nucleotide sequence: TGTGCCAGCAGTGGGACTAGCGGAGCCTTCTACGAGCAGTACTTC. The chain is built from TRBV6-1 and TRBJ2-7; TRBD2 matches 10 bases. CDR3 length: 15 amino acids. Germline values: CDR1 MNHNS, CDR2 SASEGT. Unmatched junction bases numbered 6, after V lost 4 bases and J lost 3 bases.

V and J are TRBV11-3 and TRBJ2-1; possibly TRBD1 for D (6 bases). V lost 1 base and J 0 bases, leaving 13 bases between the germline ends. Germline-derived CDR1 and CDR2 are SGHNT and YENEEA. CDR3 length equals 17 residues. The CDR3 region is CASSLGRTGSSYNEQFF. In DNA form, the CDR3 reads TGTGCCAGCAGCTTAGGTCGTACAGGGAGCTCCTACAATGAGCAGTTCTTC.

The chain couples TRBV9 to TRBJ2-7; D may be TRBD2 (5 bases). Trimming left V 0 bases short and J 6 bases short, with 13 bases between. The CDR3 runs 14 residues. Germline V CDR1 and CDR2: SGDLS, YYNGEE. The CDR3 DNA reads as TGTGCCAGCAGCGTAGAAGGAGGAATGGGCGAGCAGTACTTC. It yields the protein CASSVEGGMGEQYF. The full variable domain, its missing parts supplied by reference TRBV9 and TRBJ2-7, is DSGVTQTPKHLITATGQRVTLRCSPRSGDLSVYWYQQSLDQGLQFLIQYYNGEERAKGNILERFSAQQFPDLHSELNLSSLELGDSALYFCASSVEGGMGEQYFGPGTRLTVT.

V is TRBV4-2 and J is TRBJ2-7; 8 bases align to TRBD2. The germline V gene encodes CDR1 LGHNA and CDR2 YNFKEQ. This CDR3 has 15 amino acids. Trimming at V came to 0 bases and at J to 0 bases, leaving 1 base not matched to a gene. As DNA, the CDR3 is TGTGCCAGCAGCCAAGAACTAGCGGACTCCTACGAGCAGTACTTC. Amino acid sequence: CASSQELADSYEQYF.

This sequence joins TRBV5-1 and TRBJ1-1; 8 nucleotides match TRBD1. The CDR3 sequence is 15 residues long. The ends lost 5 bases at V and 1 base at J; junction bases unmatched: 7. Looked up from germline, CDR1 is SGHRS and CDR2 is YFSETQ. The CDR3 region has the DNA TGCGCCAGCAGTTATCCGGACAGGGAGAACACTGAAGCTTTCTTT. It yields the protein CASSYPDRENTEAFF.

The chain employs TRBV27 and TRBJ2-5; 8 bases align to TRBD2. Germline CDR1 MNHEY, CDR2 SMNVEV (reference sequence). V dropped 3 bases and J dropped 4; count of bases not matched to a gene: 7. This CDR3 region has 15 residues. The chain's CDR3 is CASSLRIAGLETQYF. The CDR3, as DNA: TGTGCCAGCAGTTTGAGAATAGCGGGGCTAGAGACCCAGTACTTC.

This clone was counted once. The rearrangement joins TRBV13 to TRBJ1-1, with 8 bases identical to TRBD1. V dropped 5 bases and J dropped 2; count of bases not matched to a gene: 4. The CDR3 extends over 14 amino acids. Germline lookup yields CDR1 PRHDT and CDR2 FYEKMQ (reference sequence). The CDR3 spells CASSPTGENTEAFF. CDR3 in DNA: TGTGCCAGCAGCCCGACAGGGGAAAACACTGAAGCTTTCTTT.

The chain is built from TRBV7-9 and TRBJ2-3; 12 bases match TRBD2. CDR3 size: 16 residues. J lost 3 bases, V lost 5 bases, and 6 bases had no gene match. The germline CDR1 and CDR2 sequences are SEHNR and FQNEAQ (reference sequence). The CDR3: CASSKTSGGLTDTQYF. In DNA, the CDR3 is TGTGCCAGCAGCAAGACTAGCGGGGGATTAACAGATACGCAGTATTTT. Together with reference TRBV7-9 and TRBJ2-3, the CDR3 gives the full variable domain: DTGVSQNPRHKITKRGQNVTFRCDPISEHNRLYWYRQTLGQGPEFLTYFQNEAQLEKSRLLSDRFSAERPKGSFSTLEIQRTEQGDSAMYLCASSKTSGGLTDTQYFGPGTRLTVL.

J is TRBJ1-4 and V is TRBV27, with D uncertain. Germline CDR1 reads MNHEY; CDR2 reads SMNVEV (reference sequence). This CDR3 contains 15 residues. The germline V and J ends were trimmed by 0 bases and 4 bases, with 9 bases remaining between them. CDR3 sequence: CASSLSTGFNEKLFF. The CDR3 DNA reads TGTGCCAGCAGTTTATCAACCGGGTTTAATGAAAAACTGTTTTTT.

The table lists this clone with a few counts. The chain joins TRBV29-1 to TRBJ2-1; TRBD1 aligns across 8 bases. This CDR3 has 13 amino acids. The ends lost 6 bases at V and 4 bases at J; junction bases unmatched: 5. Germline CDR1 reads SQVTM; CDR2 reads ANQGSEA. Here the CDR3 reads CSVRTGLYNEQFF. The CDR3 DNA reads TGCAGCGTAAGGACAGGGCTTTACAATGAGCAGTTCTTC.

V gene TRBV21-1 combines with J gene TRBJ2-7; the table's D call, TRBD1, has no DNA check behind it. TRBV21-1 is reported as a pseudogene. The length of the CDR3 is 16 residues. The CDR3 coding sequence is TGTGCCAGCAGCTCGTGGGACAGGGGGCAGTTGAACGAGCAGTACTTC. Protein sequence: CASSSWDRGQLNEQYF.

This clone is a singleton in its sample. The V gene is TRBV27, the J gene TRBJ2-1; 7 nucleotides agree with TRBD2. The CDR3 length is 13 residues. Germline CDR1 and CDR2: MNHEY and SMNVEV (reference sequence). After removal of 4 bases from V and 7 bases from J, the junction contained 4 bases not matched to a gene. CDR3 bases: TGTGCCAGCAGTTGGCGGGAGAAGAATGAGCAGTTCTTC. Its protein is CASSWREKNEQFF.

The J gene is TRBJ1-4, the V gene TRBV9; 9 bases are a match to TRBD1. Unmatched junction bases numbered 11, after V lost 0 bases and J lost 8 bases. The CDR3 sequence is 17 residues long. Germline V CDR1 and CDR2: SGDLS, YYNGEE. The CDR3 here is CASSVEDRGPLAEKLFF. Here the CDR3 DNA reads TGTGCCAGCAGCGTAGAGGACAGGGGCCCTCTGGCAGAAAAACTGTTTTTT. The full variable domain, its missing parts supplied by reference TRBV9 and TRBJ1-4, is DSGVTQTPKHLITATGQRVTLRCSPRSGDLSVYWYQQSLDQGLQFLIQYYNGEERAKGNILERFSAQQFPDLHSELNLSSLELGDSALYFCASSVEDRGPLAEKLFFGSGTQLSVL.

V is TRBV21-1 and J is TRBJ2-5; the table's D call, TRBD2, has no DNA check behind it. TRBV21-1 is labeled a pseudogene. This CDR3 is built from 15 residues. The CDR3 coding sequence is TGTGCCAGCAGCGAAACTAGCGGGAGTTGGGAGACCCAGTACTTC. Encoded protein: CASSETSGSWETQYF.

The V and J genes are TRBV6-1 and TRBJ1-5, with D perhaps TRBD1 (5 bases). V was pared by 3 bases and J by 0 bases, with 15 bases between. Germline V lookup: CDR1 MNHNS, CDR2 SASEGT. The CDR3 runs 17 residues. For the CDR3, the DNA is TGTGCCAGCAGTGAGGGGGGAACAATTTATAGCAATCAGCCCCAGCATTTT. Protein product: CASSEGGTIYSNQPQHF.

The rearrangement joins TRBV4-2 to TRBJ1-6; D gene uncertain. This CDR3 is 18 amino acids long. V lost 0 bases to trimming and J lost 0 bases, with 12 bases between them. In germline, CDR1 is LGHNA, CDR2 YNFKEQ. The CDR3 sequence is CASSQDLAGSSYNSPLHF. The CDR3 DNA reads as TGTGCCAGCAGCCAAGATCTAGCGGGGAGCTCCTATAATTCACCCCTCCACTTT.